Below, 32 T cell receptor beta chains from the same sample are listed, as sequenced in a study of technical replicates of blood from a few donors. Repertoires were generated with immunoSEQ multiplex PCR, while TCRdb's copy carries only in-frame clones and drops some. In the table there are some 77,000 clones, about 86% of which are singletons. Sequencing input: PBMCs. These receptor sequences come from a human donor in good health. Some clones in this sample may be carry-over from other donors' samples.

The chain carries TRBV21-1 and TRBJ1-5. TRBV21-1 has pseudogene status. The CDR3 totals 15 residues. DNA of the CDR3: TGTGCCAGCAGCAAAGAAAGCGGATCCAATCAGCCCCAGCATTTT. Its translation is CASSKESGSNQPQHF.

CDR3: CASSIFPDGYTF. CDR3 in DNA: TGTGCCAGTAGTATTTTCCCAGATGGCTACACCTTC. The chain has TRBV19 and TRBJ1-2; D not resolved. Germline V gene data show CDR1 as LNHDA and CDR2 as SQIVND (reference sequence). V shed 3 bases and J shed 6 bases, with 8 bases lying between them. The CDR3 length is 12 residues.

In this sample, this clone turned up a few times. The CDR3 spells CASSISRANSPLHF. CDR3 coding DNA: TGTGCCAGCAGCATAAGCAGGGCTAATTCACCCCTCCACTTT. The V gene is TRBV7-9, the J gene TRBJ1-6; a possible D gene is TRBD1 (5 bases). The CDR3 consists of 14 residues. Germline values: CDR1 SEHNR, CDR2 FQNEAQ (reference sequence). Trimming took off 5 bases at V and 6 bases at J, with 11 bases between the two ends. The variable domain in full, with the rest retrieved from reference TRBV7-9 and TRBJ1-6, is DTGVSQNPRHKITKRGQNVTFRCDPISEHNRLYWYRQTLGQGPEFLTYFQNEAQLEKSRLLSDRFSAERPKGSFSTLEIQRTEQGDSAMYLCASSISRANSPLHFGNGTRLTVT.

The V gene is TRBV13, the J gene TRBJ2-3, with 8 bases matching TRBD2. With 3 bases clipped from V and 0 bases from J, the junction kept 17 bases outside the gene matches. CDR1 and CDR2 from the germline V gene are PRHDT and FYEKMQ (reference sequence). The CDR3 runs 20 residues. CDR3 in amino acids: CASSFPLAGREDSSTDTQYF. In nucleotides, the CDR3 is TGTGCCAGCAGCTTCCCCCTAGCGGGCAGGGAAGATTCTAGCACAGATACGCAGTATTTT.

This clone was observed once. CDR3 DNA sequence: TGCGCCAGCAGCCAAGCTCTAGCGGGGGGGGGCAGCACAGATACGCAGTATTTT. Translation: CASSQALAGGGSTDTQYF. The chain uses TRBV4-1 and TRBJ2-3; 12 nucleotides line up with TRBD2. Trimming cost V 1 base and J 0 bases; bases outside gene matches: 5. Germline CDR1 is MGHRA and CDR2 is YSYEKL. CDR3 length: 18 amino acids.

This clone came up a few times. The CDR3 reads CASRFRDRVSPLHF. CDR3 DNA: TGTGCCAGCCGGTTTCGGGACAGGGTTTCACCCCTCCACTTT. The chain is built from TRBV6-6 and TRBJ1-6, with TRBD1 identical over 9 bases. This CDR3 is built from 14 residues. Germline CDR1 and CDR2: MNHNY and SVGAGI (reference sequence). The junction had 8 bases not matched to a gene; V was cut back by 8 bases and J by 9 bases.

The J gene is TRBJ2-3, the V gene TRBV6-1; 7 bases map to TRBD1. There are 18 residues in the CDR3. V was clipped by 4 bases and J by 0 bases; unmatched bases: 13. CDR1 and CDR2 from the germline V gene are MNHNS and SASEGT. CDR3 bases: TGTGCCAGCAGTGGGGGAAGACAGGGCCTTACTAGCACAGATACGCAGTATTTT. Amino acids: CASSGGRQGLTSTDTQYF.

The chain carries TRBV30 and TRBJ2-1; 7 bases agree with TRBD2. This CDR3 spans 15 amino acids. The J segment lost 3 bases and the V segment lost 1 base, leaving 6 bases of the junction unmatched. Germline-derived CDR1 and CDR2 are GTSNPN and SVGIG (reference sequence). The CDR3 sequence is CAWSDPLAYYNEQFF. In DNA, the CDR3 is TGTGCCTGGAGTGACCCACTAGCGTACTACAATGAGCAGTTCTTC.

This chain uses TRBV4-2 with TRBJ2-7, with D perhaps matching TRBD1 (7 bases). CDR1 and CDR2 (germline): LGHNA, YNFKEQ. This CDR3 is built from 15 residues. V was cut by 4 bases and J by 4 bases, with 17 bases left in between. The DNA for the CDR3 is TGTGCCAGCAGCCCGCCAGGGGGACTGACGTACGAGCAGTACTTC. Its protein product is CASSPPGGLTYEQYF.

This chain links TRBV20-1 with TRBJ1-1; D gene ambiguous. Trimming removed 8 bases at V and 7 bases at J, with 5 bases between. The germline V gene has CDR1 DFQATT and CDR2 SNEGSKA (reference sequence). The CDR3 totals 8 residues. CDR3 nucleotide sequence: TGCAGTTCAGGTGAAGCTTTCTTT. It is translated as CSSGEAFF.

This clone was recorded a few times. The sample holds other DNA sequences that translate to the same CDR3. This chain links TRBV9 with TRBJ1-1; D is undetermined. Germline V lookup: CDR1 SGDLS, CDR2 YYNGEE. The V end was cut by 2 bases, the J end by 2 bases, with 7 bases between. This CDR3 is built from 13 residues. As DNA, the CDR3 is TGTGCCAGCAGCGTTGGCCCTAACACTGAAGCTTTCTTT. This translates into CASSVGPNTEAFF.

The sample holds one count of this clone. The gene calls are TRBV6-1 and TRBJ1-5, with D tentatively TRBD1 (5 bases). The CDR3 totals 14 residues. Looked up from germline, CDR1 is MNHNS and CDR2 is SASEGT. Trimming cost V 8 bases and J 7 bases, with 18 bases left between them. The chain's CDR3 is CASDGWGGKQPQHF. The CDR3 nucleotides are TGTGCCAGCGATGGTTGGGGGGGAAAGCAGCCCCAGCATTTT.

The gene calls are TRBV5-1 and TRBJ1-2, with 10 bases aligning to TRBD1. CDR3 size: 14 residues. Per the germline V gene, CDR1 is SGHRS and CDR2 is YFSETQ. The V gene end was trimmed by 1 base and the J gene end by 6 bases; junction bases not matched to a gene: 3. The CDR3 DNA reads as TGCGCCAGCAGCTTGACCGGGACAGGGGATGGCTACACCTTC. Encoded protein: CASSLTGTGDGYTF.

As for this clone: A much larger clone lies one base from this, so it may be a read error. Other DNA sequences in this specimen translate into the identical CDR3. CDR3 sequence (DNA): TGCGCCAGCAGCTCTAGCGGCGGATACAATGAGCAGTTCTTC. Its protein product is CASSSSGGYNEQFF. The chain couples TRBV5-1 to TRBJ2-1; 7 bases map to TRBD2. Germline V gene lookup returns CDR1 SGHRS and CDR2 YFSETQ. Trimming at V came to 3 bases and at J to 4 bases, leaving 4 bases not matched to a gene. This CDR3 spans 14 amino acids.

CDR3 region: CASSPLEGGAPGGANVLTF. Here the CDR3 DNA reads TGTGCCAGCTCACCTCTAGAGGGGGGGGCCCCAGGAGGGGCCAACGTCCTGACTTTC. The gene calls are TRBV18 and TRBJ2-6; TRBD2 might be the D (7 bases). Germline CDR1 is KGHSH and CDR2 is LQKENI. The V and J ends lost 3 bases and 4 bases respectively, with 22 bases between them. This CDR3 is 19 amino acids long.

V gene TRBV5-1 combines with J gene TRBJ2-3; tentatively, D is TRBD2 (6 bases). V was pared by 7 bases and J by 0 bases, with 21 bases between. Per the germline V gene, CDR1 is SGHRS and CDR2 is YFSETQ. The CDR3 runs 17 residues. The CDR3 loop is CASGSGDSGTSTDTQYF. The CDR3 DNA is TGCGCCAGCGGATCCGGGGATAGCGGTACTAGCACAGATACGCAGTATTTT. The whole variable domain, remainder taken from reference TRBV5-1 and TRBJ2-3, is KAGVTQTPRYLIKTRGQQVTLSCSPISGHRSVSWYQQTPGQGLQFLFEYFSETQRNKGNFPGRFSGRQFSNSRSEMNVSTLELGDSALYLCASGSGDSGTSTDTQYFGPGTRLTVL.

This clone was detected a few times. The rearrangement joins TRBV7-9 to TRBJ2-1, with 12 nucleotides matching TRBD2. V shed 2 bases and J 6 bases; nucleotides not matched to a gene: 5. This CDR3 has 16 residues. Germline CDR1 and CDR2: SEHNR and FQNEAQ (reference sequence). The CDR3 nucleotides read TGTGCCAGCAGCTTATTGACTAGCGGGAGTGGCAATGAGCAGTTCTTC. Amino acids: CASSLLTSGSGNEQFF.

This chain connects TRBV7-9 to TRBJ1-6; the D is unclear. The ends were cut back, 5 bases at V and 6 bases at J, with 14 bases in the middle. Germline assignment: CDR1 SEHNR and CDR2 FQNEAQ (reference sequence). The CDR3 extends over 15 amino acids. The CDR3 coding sequence is TGTGCCAGCAGCCCCCGGGCAGGACTTAATTCACCCCTCCACTTT. Translating gives CASSPRAGLNSPLHF.

V is TRBV5-6 and J is TRBJ1-6; no reliable D call. Trimming removed 2 bases at V and 6 bases at J, with 9 bases between. The CDR3 sequence is 14 residues long. Germline CDR1 SGHDT, CDR2 YYEEEE. The CDR3 coding sequence is TGTGCCAGCAGCTTTACACAGACTAATTCACCCCTCCACTTT. Translation gives CASSFTQTNSPLHF.

In this sample, this clone turned up once. V gene TRBV18 combines with J gene TRBJ1-6; 10 nucleotides line up with TRBD1. The J segment lost 10 bases and the V segment lost 1 base, leaving 7 bases of the junction unmatched. The CDR3 runs to 16 residues. In germline, CDR1 is KGHSH, CDR2 LQKENI. The DNA of the CDR3 is TGTGCCAGCTCACCACGCGGGACAGGGGCCGGATCACCCCTCCACTTT. Its protein is CASSPRGTGAGSPLHF.

This clone was observed a few times. The rearrangement uses TRBV18 and TRBJ1-1; 10 nucleotides line up with TRBD1. Germline assignment: CDR1 KGHSH and CDR2 LQKENI. V lost 6 bases, J lost 8 bases, and 9 bases stayed unmatched. The CDR3 is 14 residues long. The chain's CDR3 is CASSLGQGGLEAFF. DNA of the CDR3: TGTGCCAGCTCCCTCGGACAGGGGGGCCTGGAAGCTTTCTTT.

V gene TRBV7-3 combines with J gene TRBJ2-5; 9 nucleotides line up with TRBD1. CDR3 length: 14 residues. Per germline, CDR1 SGHTA and CDR2 FQGTGA. V was pared by 5 bases and J by 3 bases, with 4 bases of the junction left unmatched. The CDR3 bases are TGTGCCAGCAGCCTGACAGGGGGGAAAGAGACCCAGTACTTC. This gives the protein CASSLTGGKETQYF.

V usage is TRBV30 and J usage is TRBJ2-7, with D perhaps TRBD2 (5 bases). CDR1 is GTSNPN, CDR2 SVGIG, per germline (reference sequence). V was pared by 1 base and J by 0 bases, with 7 bases between. This CDR3 spans 13 amino acids. The CDR3 DNA follows: TGTGCCTGGAGTGCGCGGGCCTCCTACGAGCAGTACTTC. Translating gives CAWSARASYEQYF.

This chain connects TRBV11-2 to TRBJ2-5, with 8 bases identical to TRBD2. The length of the CDR3 is 15 residues. Unmatched junction bases numbered 7, after V lost 4 bases and J lost 3 bases. The germline V gene encodes CDR1 SGHAT and CDR2 FQNNGV. CDR3 sequence: CASSSPSSGKETQYF. The CDR3 DNA sequence: TGTGCCAGCAGCTCTCCGAGTAGCGGGAAAGAGACCCAGTACTTC.

This chain joins TRBV29-1 and TRBJ2-3, with TRBD2 matching 10 bases. The CDR3 totals 14 residues. The ends lost 6 bases at V and 1 base at J; junction bases unmatched: 4. Germline CDR1 reads SQVTM; CDR2 reads ANQGSEA. CDR3 bases: TGCAGCGTGGCGCTAGCGGGGGGCACAGATACGCAGTATTTT. Translated, it gives CSVALAGGTDTQYF.

V and J are TRBV7-8 and TRBJ2-7; no reliable D call. Trimming cost V 5 bases and J 5 bases, with 7 bases left between them. The CDR3 covers 11 residues. CDR1 is SGHVS and CDR2 is FQNEAQ in the germline V gene. CDR3 region: CASSARDEQYF. The CDR3 nucleotides read TGTGCCAGCAGCGCACGGGACGAGCAGTACTTC.

This chain joins TRBV30 and TRBJ1-4; 8 bases line up with TRBD1. CDR3 length: 14 residues. The junction had 7 bases not matched to a gene; V was cut back by 3 bases and J by 7 bases. Germline assignment: CDR1 GTSNPN and CDR2 SVGIG (reference sequence). CDR3 DNA: TGTGCCTGGAGAGGACAGGGAAGCAGTGAAAAACTGTTTTTT. Protein: CAWRGQGSSEKLFF. Looking up the rest from reference TRBV30 and TRBJ1-4 gives the full variable domain: SQTIHQWPATLVQPVGSPLSLECTVEGTSNPNLYWYRQAAGRGLQLLFYSVGIGQISSEVPQNLSASRPQDRQFILSSKKLLLSDSGFYLCAWRGQGSSEKLFFGSGTQLSVL.

The rearrangement uses TRBV7-9 and TRBJ2-7; 9 positions match TRBD1. The CDR3 totals 16 residues. The V gene end was trimmed by 4 bases and the J gene end by 0 bases; junction bases not matched to a gene: 7. The germline V gene encodes CDR1 SEHNR and CDR2 FQNEAQ (reference sequence). The CDR3 bases are TGTGCCAGCAGCTCTCCGGGACAGGGATCCTCCTACGAGCAGTACTTC. As protein: CASSSPGQGSSYEQYF.

The V gene is TRBV9, the J gene TRBJ1-1; D perhaps matches TRBD1 (6 bases). V dropped 2 bases and J dropped 8 bases, with 10 bases sitting between them. The CDR3 totals 12 residues. CDR1 and CDR2 from the germline V gene are SGDLS and YYNGEE. The CDR3 bases are TGTGCCAGCAGCGTCGGGGGGCTCGAAGCTTTCTTT. It codes for CASSVGGLEAFF.

V usage is TRBV5-1 and J usage is TRBJ2-7; 7 bases map to TRBD2. The CDR3 is made up of 14 amino acids. V trimming: 1 base; J trimming: 3 bases; junction bases outside the gene matches: 4. Germline lookup yields CDR1 SGHRS and CDR2 YFSETQ. CDR3 bases: TGCGCCAGCAGCTTGTCCGCTAGCGGCTACGAGCAGTACTTC. Protein sequence: CASSLSASGYEQYF.

This clone was counted a few times. The V gene is TRBV11-3, the J gene TRBJ2-2; weak D call: TRBD1 (5 bases). Germline V gene sequence: CDR1 SGHNT, CDR2 YENEEA. CDR3 length: 14 residues. Trimming removed 5 bases at V and 0 bases at J, with 7 bases between. CDR3 loop: CASSQGTNTGELFF. The CDR3 nucleotides are TGTGCCAGCAGCCAGGGCACGAACACCGGGGAGCTGTTTTTT. Full variable domain (missing parts from reference TRBV11-3 and TRBJ2-2): EAGVVQSPRYKIIEKKQPVAFWCNPISGHNTLYWYLQNLGQGPELLIRYENEEAVDDSQLPKDRFSAERLKGVDSTLKIQPAELGDSAVYLCASSQGTNTGELFFGEGSRLTVL.

This sequence joins TRBV6-1 and TRBJ2-1; 9 nucleotides agree with TRBD1. V lost 5 bases and J lost 2; bases outside the gene matches: 4. Germline V lookup: CDR1 MNHNS, CDR2 SASEGT. The CDR3 totals 15 residues. Written as DNA, the CDR3 is TGTGCCAGCAGTTTACAGGGGGCGGCCTACAATGAGCAGTTCTTC. Translated, it gives CASSLQGAAYNEQFF.